Presented here are 16 T cell receptor beta chains from one specimen sequenced in a study of blood T cell repertoires in COVID-19. Repertoires were generated with immunoSEQ multiplex PCR, while TCRdb's copy carries only in-frame clones and drops some. The data contain 250,000 to 350,000 clones, more than 90% of them singletons. Sequenced material: PBMCs or T cells enriched from blood (not recorded which). These receptors all come from a woman aged 30 to 39 who had recovered from COVID-19.

V gene TRBV25-1 combines with J gene TRBJ2-5; D ambiguous. This CDR3 region has 14 residues. The V and J ends lost 3 bases and 2 bases respectively, with 10 bases between them. Germline values: CDR1 MGHDK, CDR2 SYGVNS. CDR3 nucleotide sequence: TGTGCCAGCAGTGACCCACGGGTTCAAGAGACCCAGTACTTC. Its translation is CASSDPRVQETQYF.

The chain has TRBV4-3 and TRBJ2-7; 8 bases fit TRBD1. Losses at the gene ends were 0 bases for V and 1 base for J; bases not matched to a gene: 5. The CDR3 sequence is 16 residues long. The germline V gene encodes CDR1 LGHNA and CDR2 YSLEER. CDR3 sequence (DNA): TGCGCCAGCAGCCAAGATCTTAGGACAGGGTCCTACGAGCAGTACTTC. Protein product: CASSQDLRTGSYEQYF.

V is TRBV4-2 and J is TRBJ2-2, with 11 bases fitting TRBD1. This CDR3 has 15 residues. Looked up from germline, CDR1 is LGHNA and CDR2 is YNFKEQ. V was pared by 4 bases and J by 6 bases, with 4 bases of the junction left unmatched. CDR3 region: CASSPGTGGAGELFF. DNA of the CDR3: TGTGCCAGCAGCCCCGGGACAGGGGGAGCCGGGGAGCTGTTTTTT.

The chain combines TRBV4-1 with TRBJ1-5; D is unresolved. Germline CDR1 reads MGHRA; CDR2 reads YSYEKL. With 1 base removed from V and 4 bases from J, the gap between germline ends came to 14 bases. The CDR3 loop spans 16 amino acids. The CDR3 protein is CASSQGPTRVNQPQHF. CDR3 nucleotide sequence: TGCGCCAGCAGCCAAGGCCCGACGAGGGTAAATCAGCCCCAGCATTTT.

This chain links TRBV19 with TRBJ2-3, with TRBD1 matching 9 bases. With V trimmed by 5 bases and J by 2 bases, 5 bases remained unmatched. Germline V CDR1 and CDR2: LNHDA, SQIVND (reference sequence). This CDR3 has 15 residues. Here the CDR3 DNA reads TGTGCCAGTAGTTCCCGGGACAGGGCCACAGATACGCAGTATTTT. Translation: CASSSRDRATDTQYF.

Details on this clone: One end of the junction fails to match germline, which may point to a read error. The chain is built from TRBV28 and TRBJ1-1, with D possibly matching TRBD1 (6 bases). The CDR3 has 15 residues. Germline loops: CDR1 MDHEN, CDR2 SYDVKM. The CDR3 reads CASRLSGHFPPEAFF. CDR3 sequence (DNA): TGTGCCAGCAGATTATCGGGACACTTTCCCCCTGAAGCTTTCTTT. The full variable domain, with the rest looked up from reference TRBV28 and TRBJ1-1, is DVKVTQSSRYLVKRTGEKVFLECVQDMDHENMFWYRQDPGLGLRLIYFSYDVKMKEKGDIPEGYSVSREKKERFSLILESASTNQTSMYLCASRLSGHFPPEAFFGQGTRLTVV.

This clone turned up a few times. V usage is TRBV6-5 and J usage is TRBJ2-2; D is unclear. The V gene's germline CDR1 is MNHEY and CDR2 SVGAGI. The CDR3 spans 14 residues. Trimming stripped 8 bases from V and 3 bases from J, with 13 bases between. The CDR3 protein is CASRYTPYTGELFF. Here the CDR3 DNA reads TGTGCCAGCCGATATACTCCGTACACCGGGGAGCTGTTTTTT.

The CDR3 DNA is TGTGCCAGCAGTTTCAGGGCCGCACTGAGGGAGACCCAGTACTTC. Translated, it gives CASSFRAALRETQYF. V is TRBV28 and J is TRBJ2-5; D perhaps matches TRBD1 (5 bases). Trimming left V 3 bases short and J 5 bases short, with 16 bases between. Germline CDR1 MDHEN, CDR2 SYDVKM. This CDR3 contains 15 residues. The whole variable domain, filled in from reference TRBV28 and TRBJ2-5, reads DVKVTQSSRYLVKRTGEKVFLECVQDMDHENMFWYRQDPGLGLRLIYFSYDVKMKEKGDIPEGYSVSREKKERFSLILESASTNQTSMYLCASSFRAALRETQYFGPGTRLLVL.

The gene calls are TRBV18 and TRBJ2-2; no clear D gene. V was clipped by 0 bases and J by 5 bases, with 7 bases between them. The germline gives CDR1 KGHSH, CDR2 LQKENI. CDR3 length equals 14 residues. CDR3 bases: TGTGCCAGCTCACCACCCCCCAGGACCGGGGAGCTGTTTTTT. This sequence encodes CASSPPPRTGELFF.

CDR3 bases: TGTGCCAGCAGCGGAATGAACAGGGTCCACACTGAAGCTTTCTTT. This codes for CASSGMNRVHTEAFF. The V call is TRBV5-4, the J call TRBJ1-1; a weak D match, TRBD1 (6 bases). The CDR3 is 15 amino acids. The V gene lost 4 bases and the J gene lost 3 bases, with 16 bases spanning the gap. Germline loops: CDR1 SGHNT, CDR2 YYREEE (reference sequence).

This CDR3 reads CASSLAGGDAFF. CDR3 DNA sequence: TGTGCCAGCAGCTTAGCGGGGGGTGACGCTTTCTTT. This sequence joins TRBV7-9 and TRBJ1-1, with D perhaps TRBD1 (5 bases). V was shortened by 0 bases and J by 11 bases, with 10 bases between the two germline ends. The germline CDR1 and CDR2 sequences are SEHNR and FQNEAQ (reference sequence). The length of the CDR3 is 12 residues.

The chain recombines TRBV7-3 with TRBJ2-2; D gene unclear. CDR1 and CDR2 from the germline V gene are SGHTA and FQGTGA. Deletions cut 0 bases from V and 5 bases from J, with 4 bases between. The CDR3 consists of 13 residues. As DNA, the CDR3 is TGTGCCAGCAGCTTAACGGCAACCGGGGAGCTGTTTTTT. As protein: CASSLTATGELFF. The full variable domain, with the rest looked up from reference TRBV7-3 and TRBJ2-2, is GAGVSQTPSNKVTEKGKYVELRCDPISGHTALYWYRQSLGQGPEFLIYFQGTGAADDSGLPNDRFFAVRPEGSVSTLKIQRTERGDSAVYLCASSLTATGELFFGEGSRLTVL.

J is TRBJ2-5 and V is TRBV3-1 (or the pseudogene TRBV3-2); D may be TRBD1 (6 bases). Trimming removed 0 bases from V and 1 base from J, with 12 bases in between. CDR3 length: 16 residues. Germline lookup yields CDR1 LGHDT and CDR2 YNNKEL (reference sequence). This CDR3 reads CASSQEVGAVQETQYF. The CDR3 nucleotides read TGTGCCAGCAGCCAAGAGGTGGGGGCCGTCCAAGAGACCCAGTACTTC.

The rearrangement joins TRBV4-1 to TRBJ2-5; TRBD1 might be the D (6 bases). This CDR3 is built from 16 residues. Trimming pared 0 bases from V and 5 bases from J, leaving 16 bases between. The V gene's germline CDR1 is MGHRA and CDR2 YSYEKL. CDR3 in amino acids: CASSQDGSGEWETQYF. The CDR3 bases are TGCGCCAGCAGCCAAGATGGGTCAGGGGAATGGGAGACCCAGTACTTC.

This sequence joins TRBV11-3 and TRBJ1-3, with D possibly matching TRBD1 (5 bases). The CDR3 sequence is 14 residues long. V dropped 4 bases and J dropped 3 bases, with 10 bases sitting between them. CDR1 and CDR2 (germline): SGHNT, YENEEA. The CDR3 bases are TGTGCCAGCAGCTCCAGGGTTTTTGGAAACACCATATATTTT. Its translation is CASSSRVFGNTIYF.

V is TRBV28 and J is TRBJ1-2; perhaps TRBD1 as D (6 bases). The germline V gene encodes CDR1 MDHEN and CDR2 SYDVKM. The CDR3 contains 15 residues. V was clipped by 8 bases and J by 0 bases, with 16 bases between them. As DNA, the CDR3 is TGTGCCAGCCAGGGACAAACCAACCCTAACTATGGCTACACCTTC. Its protein is CASQGQTNPNYGYTF.